These 7 T cell receptor beta chains were sequenced from one sample in a study of T cells in Graves' hyperthyroidism and ophthalmopathy. Amplification of TCR beta CDR3 regions used RNA as the template. In the first-round RT-PCR of the TCR CDR3, the HTBI primer set was used. Each CDR3 protein gets one entry after TCRdb re-called the multiplex PCR reads with MiXCR. The table lists about 610,000 distinct CDR3 sequences, approximately 15% of them singletons. The specimen was blood. These receptors were collected from a woman in her forties with Graves' ophthalmopathy.

At least ten counts were recorded for this clonotype. The V and J genes are TRBV6-5 and TRBJ1-2; D is possibly TRBD1 (5 bases). CDR1 is MNHEY, CDR2 SVGAGI, per germline. This CDR3 contains 13 residues. Trimming removed 5 bases from V and 6 bases from J, with 13 bases in between. In nucleotides, the CDR3 is TGTGCCAGCAGTACTGACAGCGTAAATGGCTACACCTTC. Residues: CASSTDSVNGYTF.

This clonotype occurred many times. The V and J genes are TRBV11-2 and TRBJ2-2; the match to TRBD2 covers 9 bases. The CDR3 loop spans 17 amino acids. CDR1 and CDR2 (germline): SGHAT, FQNNGV. J was trimmed by 3 bases and V by 5 bases; bases with no gene match: 10. DNA of the CDR3: TGTGCCAGCAGCCCCCTTAGCGGGAGAAGGGACACCGGGGAGCTGTTTTTT. Translated: CASSPLSGRRDTGELFF.

This clonotype was seen repeatedly, ten times or more. The chain joins TRBV20-1 to TRBJ2-5; maybe TRBD2 (5 bases). Trimming took off 1 base at V and 4 bases at J, with 13 bases between the two ends. CDR1 DFQATT and CDR2 SNEGSKA come from the germline V gene (reference sequence). The CDR3 extends over 14 amino acids. The CDR3 region has the DNA TGCAGTGCTAGAGTCTTCCGAGGGCGAGAGACCCAGTACTTC. Amino acids: CSARVFRGRETQYF.

This clonotype was observed a handful of times. The chain uses TRBV19 and TRBJ2-2; TRBD1 matches at 7 bases. Germline loops: CDR1 LNHDA, CDR2 SQIVND (reference sequence). The J segment lost 4 bases and the V segment lost 3 bases, leaving 2 bases of the junction unmatched. This CDR3 is 14 amino acids long. CDR3 bases: TGTGCCAGTAGTATGGGGACAGCCACCGGGGAGCTGTTTTTT. This gives the protein CASSMGTATGELFF.

This clonotype was counted many times. The chain carries TRBV5-1 and TRBJ1-2; D not certain. Germline CDR1 and CDR2: SGHRS and YFSETQ. CDR3 length: 14 amino acids. Trimming removed 3 bases at V and 2 bases at J, with 11 bases between. CDR3 amino acids: CASSYTGNNYGYTF. CDR3 DNA: TGCGCCAGCAGCTATACCGGGAACAACTATGGCTACACCTTC.

The sample holds many counts of this clonotype. V is TRBV28 and J is TRBJ1-6, with a possible D match to TRBD1 (6 bases). The CDR3 runs to 17 residues. The germline V gene has CDR1 MDHEN and CDR2 SYDVKM. V was clipped by 5 bases and J by 1 base, with 15 bases between them. CDR3 amino acids: CASSVDRRRSYNSPLHF. In DNA, the CDR3 is TGTGCCAGCAGTGTCGACAGGCGACGTTCCTATAATTCACCCCTCCACTTT.

This clonotype was observed at least ten times. V is TRBV30 and J is TRBJ2-5; D is unclear. Trimming stripped 7 bases from V and 7 bases from J, with 13 bases between. The CDR3 length is 11 residues. In germline, CDR1 is GTSNPN, CDR2 SVGIG (reference sequence). CDR3: CASLILGTQYF. Written as DNA, the CDR3 is TGTGCCTCGCTTATTTTGGGGACCCAGTACTTC.